This T cell receptor (beta chain) originates from a study of cytomegalovirus exposure and HLA in healthy donors. Study results and limitations: No immune exposure information besides CMV serostatus was available.

Comment on this clone: Its antigen remains unknown.

Germline assignment: CDR1 LNHDA and CDR2 SQIVND (reference sequence). J gave up 1 base and V 3 bases, and 1 base lay outside the gene matches. The CDR3 consists of 15 residues. The PCR made use of 60 Vbeta and 13 Jbeta primers. TCRdb's table, derived via immunoSEQ multiplex PCR, lists solely in-frame clones and lacks some. The sample holds more than 95,000 clones; under 85% are singletons and the top ten take under 1.5%. This TCR came from a man aged 25-45 years in good health and CMV-seronegative. The sample comprised PBMCs. The chain carries TRBV19 and TRBJ2-2; TRBD2 aligns across 8 bases. The CDR3 reads CASSMSGGNTGELFF. The CDR3 DNA reads TGTGCCAGTAGTATGAGCGGGGGGAACACCGGGGAGCTGTTTTTT.